The sequence of this T cell receptor beta chain was determined in a study of control samples from healthy donors and cancer patients. The ends were cut back, 7 bases at V and 5 bases at J, with 5 bases in the middle. The CDR3 runs 11 residues. The germline V gene encodes CDR1 SGHNT and CDR2 YENEEA. Produced via immunoSEQ multiplex PCR; TCRdb's table is partial and in-frame only. The table includes 110,000 to 150,000 clones, roughly nine tenths detected once. The chain combines TRBV11-3 with TRBJ2-2; D uncertain. What was sequenced was blood. The clonotype comes from a young man in good health. The CDR3 region is CASKSTGELFF. CDR3 nucleotide sequence: TGTGCCAGCAAGAGTACCGGGGAGCTGTTTTTT.